The 14 T cell receptor beta chains in this list originate from one sample, sequenced in a study of blood T cell repertoires in COVID-19. The data were produced by immunoSEQ multiplex PCR, yet TCRdb's version contains in-frame clones alone and is incomplete. The table shows about 300,000 clones, with roughly 83% occurring only once. Sequenced material: peripheral blood. The receptors come from a woman between 45 and 60 years old with acute or convalescent COVID-19.

The J gene is TRBJ2-7, the V gene TRBV5-6, with 7 bases aligning to TRBD1. Germline V gene data show CDR1 as SGHDT and CDR2 as YYEEEE. The length of the CDR3 is 15 residues. Trimming took 4 bases from V and 8 from J; bases not matched to a gene: 15. CDR3 protein: CASSAVQGLASQQYF. DNA of the CDR3: TGTGCCAGCAGCGCAGTACAGGGGTTAGCTAGCCAGCAGTACTTC.

V is TRBV10-3 and J is TRBJ1-4, with TRBD1 matching over 7 bases. The CDR3 sequence is 14 residues long. J was trimmed by 2 bases and V by 10 bases; bases with no gene match: 7. Germline CDR1 is ENHRY and CDR2 is SYGVKD. CDR3 amino acids: CASQTGPTNEKLFF. In DNA form, the CDR3 reads TGTGCCAGCCAGACAGGGCCCACTAATGAAAAACTGTTTTTT.

The CDR3: CASGRGPGNSPLHF. The DNA for the CDR3 is TGTGCCAGCGGGCGGGGGCCCGGGAATTCACCCCTCCACTTT. V and J are TRBV21-1 and TRBJ1-6. TRBV21-1 is a pseudogene segment. This CDR3 has 14 residues.

The V and J genes are TRBV5-6 and TRBJ2-3, with D perhaps TRBD2 (6 bases). This CDR3 contains 14 residues. Trimming stripped 6 bases from V and 8 bases from J, with 19 bases between. Germline V gene sequence: CDR1 SGHDT, CDR2 YYEEEE. The DNA for the CDR3 is TGTGCCAGCACTAAGGAGGTCAGGCGGGGTACGCAGTATTTT. Residues: CASTKEVRRGTQYF. The full variable domain, with the rest looked up from reference TRBV5-6 and TRBJ2-3, is DAGVTQSPTHLIKTRGQQVTLRCSPKSGHDTVSWYQQALGQGPQFIFQYYEEEERQRGNFPDRFSGHQFPNYSSELNVNALLLGDSALYLCASTKEVRRGTQYFGPGTRLTVL.

The gene calls are TRBV7-9 and TRBJ2-5; TRBD2 matches 11 bases. With 6 bases clipped from V and 1 base from J, the junction kept 4 bases outside the gene matches. This CDR3 is 15 amino acids long. Looked up from germline, CDR1 is SEHNR and CDR2 is FQNEAQ (reference sequence). CDR3 loop: CASSPSGRRQETQYF. CDR3 sequence (DNA): TGTGCCAGCAGTCCTAGCGGGAGGCGCCAAGAGACCCAGTACTTC.

V gene TRBV11-2 combines with J gene TRBJ2-5; TRBD2 matches at 7 bases. The V gene end was trimmed by 3 bases and the J gene end by 4 bases; junction bases not matched to a gene: 11. CDR3 length: 16 amino acids. Germline CDR1 SGHAT, CDR2 FQNNGV. CDR3 loop: CASSFTSGARRETQYF. CDR3 coding DNA: TGTGCCAGCAGCTTTACCAGCGGGGCGCGACGAGAGACCCAGTACTTC.

V usage is TRBV7-2 and J usage is TRBJ1-5, with no clear D. The CDR3 contains 15 residues. With 3 bases removed from V and 0 bases from J, the gap between germline ends came to 9 bases. Germline CDR1 and CDR2: SGHTA and FQGNSA. Written as DNA, the CDR3 is TGTGCCAGCAGCTTGGCGGGTAATAGCAATCAGCCCCAGCATTTT. Its translation: CASSLAGNSNQPQHF.

The V call is TRBV4-1, the J call TRBJ2-1; D perhaps matches TRBD2 (6 bases). This CDR3 contains 16 residues. Deletions cut 4 bases from V and 4 bases from J, with 17 bases between. Germline values: CDR1 MGHRA, CDR2 YSYEKL. DNA for the CDR3: TGCGCCAGCAGCCCGCTCCACGGGAGATCTTACAATGAGCAGTTCTTC. It codes for CASSPLHGRSYNEQFF.

As to this clone: Different DNA sequences within this sample yield the same CDR3. The genes are TRBV7-3 and TRBJ2-2; no clear D gene. This CDR3 has 12 amino acids. Germline assignment: CDR1 SGHTA and CDR2 FQGTGA. The V gene lost 4 bases and the J gene lost 3 bases, with 3 bases spanning the gap. The CDR3 DNA reads TGTGCCAGCAGCTCTTACACCGGGGAGCTGTTTTTT. The encoded protein is CASSSYTGELFF.

The chain joins TRBV7-3 to TRBJ2-6; TRBD1 matches at 8 bases. The germline V gene has CDR1 SGHTA and CDR2 FQGTGA. CDR3 length equals 16 residues. The V and J ends lost 5 bases and 3 bases, in that order; junction bases with no gene match: 6. CDR3 bases: TGTGCCAGCAGCCCGGGACAGGCAGGTGGGGCCAACGTCCTGACTTTC. It is translated as CASSPGQAGGANVLTF.

This chain links TRBV2 with TRBJ1-2; TRBD1 might be the D (6 bases). CDR3 length: 13 residues. Germline CDR1 and CDR2: SNHLY and FYNNEI. The germline V and J ends were trimmed by 8 bases and 4 bases, with 14 bases remaining between them. The CDR3 is CASSSGVPYGYTF. For the CDR3, the DNA is TGTGCCAGCTCATCAGGGGTCCCCTATGGCTACACCTTC.

The V gene is TRBV12-3 or TRBV12-4, the J gene TRBJ1-2; no reliable D call. CDR3 length: 13 amino acids. The V end lost 3 bases, the J end lost 3 bases, and 8 bases lay between the germline ends. In DNA, the CDR3 is TGTGCCAGCAGTTTGGACTGGGACTATGGCTACACCTTC. Protein product: CASSLDWDYGYTF.

The chain recombines TRBV19 with TRBJ2-7; unclear D gene. The CDR3 length is 13 residues. The V end lost 3 bases, the J end lost 0 bases, and 6 bases lay between the germline ends. Looked up from germline, CDR1 is LNHDA and CDR2 is SQIVND (reference sequence). For the CDR3, the DNA is TGTGCCAGTAGTATGGGCTACTCCTACGAGCAGTACTTC. Translation gives CASSMGYSYEQYF. The full variable domain, completed using reference TRBV19 and TRBJ2-7, is DGGITQSPKYLFRKEGQNVTLSCEQNLNHDAMYWYRQDPGQGLRLIYYSQIVNDFQKGDIAEGYSVSREKKESFPLTVTSAQKNPTAFYLCASSMGYSYEQYFGPGTRLTVT.

The chain uses TRBV18 and TRBJ2-7, with 8 nucleotides matching TRBD2. Trimming cost V 1 base and J 4 bases; bases outside gene matches: 18. The CDR3 has 19 residues. Germline CDR1 and CDR2: KGHSH and LQKENI. The CDR3, as DNA: TGTGCCAGCTCACCACGAGTGATGTCCAGGGCGGGAGGAACATACGAGCAGTACTTC. Protein product: CASSPRVMSRAGGTYEQYF.